A selection of T cell receptor beta chains follows, all from one sample in a study of T-cell memory formation after mild COVID-19. Using its own MiXCR run on the 5' RACE reads, TCRdb lists one record per CDR3 protein. The table lists around 200,000 distinct CDR3 sequences, 9% to 10% of them singletons. Sequenced: PBMCs or a T cell subset sorted from them (not recorded which). The receptor set was obtained from a man aged 18 to 30 who had mild COVID-19 (a few samples of this study predate the infection). Cell type and time point are not known. Each CDR3 is given with its conserved first and last residue. A D gene is named only where the DNA matches it firmly. Only some rows state a clone size, as once, few, many or a class for expanded clones.

v_gene: TRBV29-1; abundance: .; d_gene: .; j_gene: TRBJ2-3; CDR3nt: TGCAGCGTTGGGGGGTCTAGCACAGATACGCAGTATTTT; CDR3aa: CSVGGSSTDTQYF
v_gene: TRBV12-3/TRBV12-4; abundance: many; d_gene: .; j_gene: TRBJ1-5; CDR3nt: TGTGCCAGCAGTTTAAATCAGCCCCAGCATTTT; CDR3aa: CASSLNQPQHF
v_gene: TRBV11-2; abundance: .; d_gene: .; j_gene: TRBJ2-5; CDR3nt: TGTGCCAGCAGTAAGACGCGGACCCAAGAGACCCAGTACTTC; CDR3aa: CASSKTRTQETQYF
v_gene: TRBV4-3; abundance: many; d_gene: .; j_gene: TRBJ2-7; CDR3nt: TGCGCCAGCAGTCGCCTCGACAGATCCTACGAGCAGTACTTC; CDR3aa: CASSRLDRSYEQYF
v_gene: TRBV6-1; abundance: few; d_gene: .; j_gene: TRBJ2-1; CDR3nt: TGTGCCAGCAGTGAGCGCCTCCTGACTTACAATGAGCAGTTCTTC; CDR3aa: CASSERLLTYNEQFF
v_gene: TRBV12-3/TRBV12-4; abundance: .; d_gene: TRBD1; j_gene: TRBJ2-7; CDR3nt: TGTGCCAGCGGGCCCCGCGGACGGCGACAGGGGTCCTCCTACGAGCAGTACTTC; CDR3aa: CASGPRGRRQGSSYEQYF
v_gene: TRBV5-1; abundance: .; d_gene: TRBD2; j_gene: TRBJ2-7; CDR3nt: TGCGCCAGCTCGACCGGGACTAGCGGGGAATACGAGCAGTACTTC; CDR3aa: CASSTGTSGEYEQYF
v_gene: TRBV7-3; abundance: .; d_gene: .; j_gene: TRBJ2-5; CDR3nt: TGTGCCAGCAGCCCCGAAACGGGAGAGACCCAGTACTTC; CDR3aa: CASSPETGETQYF
v_gene: TRBV5-1; abundance: many; d_gene: .; j_gene: TRBJ2-4; CDR3nt: TGCGCCAGCAGCTTGGAACCAGGGGCCAAAAACATTCAGTACTTC; CDR3aa: CASSLEPGAKNIQYF
v_gene: TRBV27; abundance: .; d_gene: TRBD1; j_gene: TRBJ2-7; CDR3nt: TGTGCCAGCAGAAGACAGGGGGCCTACGAGCAGTACTTC; CDR3aa: CASRRQGAYEQYF
v_gene: TRBV5-6; abundance: few; d_gene: .; j_gene: TRBJ2-3; CDR3nt: TGTGCCAGCAGCTTGGTCCCAGGGTATATCACAGATACGCAGTATTTT; CDR3aa: CASSLVPGYITDTQYF
v_gene: TRBV7-2; abundance: many; d_gene: TRBD2; j_gene: TRBJ2-3; CDR3nt: TGTGCCAGCAGCTTAGTAGCTAGCGGGGGGGGCACAGATACGCAGTATTTT; CDR3aa: CASSLVASGGGTDTQYF
v_gene: TRBV9; abundance: .; d_gene: .; j_gene: TRBJ2-1; CDR3nt: TGTGCCAGCAGCGTACTTGCGGCAAGCTCCTACAATGAGCAGTTCTTC; CDR3aa: CASSVLAASSYNEQFF
v_gene: TRBV29-1; abundance: few; d_gene: .; j_gene: TRBJ2-3; CDR3nt: TGCAGCGCCCCTCCGGAGGGTCGCACAGATACGCAGTATTTT; CDR3aa: CSAPPEGRTDTQYF
v_gene: TRBV28; abundance: few; d_gene: TRBD1; j_gene: TRBJ1-2; CDR3nt: TGTGCCAGCACCCAGGGGGGCTATGGCTACACCTTC; CDR3aa: CASTQGGYGYTF
v_gene: TRBV5-1; abundance: .; d_gene: .; j_gene: TRBJ1-1; CDR3nt: TGCGCCAGCAGCAGTCAGCCGGAGGGATGGACTGAAGCTTTCTTT; CDR3aa: CASSSQPEGWTEAFF
v_gene: TRBV6-2/TRBV6-3; abundance: .; d_gene: TRBD1; j_gene: TRBJ1-5; CDR3nt: TGTGCCAGCAGTTACCCCCCCGAGACAGGGTTTGGCAATCAGCCCCAGCATTTT; CDR3aa: CASSYPPETGFGNQPQHF
v_gene: TRBV20-1; abundance: .; d_gene: .; j_gene: TRBJ2-5; CDR3nt: TGCAGTGCTAGAGTTGGGGGGACCCAGTACTTC; CDR3aa: CSARVGGTQYF